This is a list of T cell receptor beta chains from one sample in a study of Graves' ophthalmopathy and Graves' hyperthyroidism. MiXCR, run by TCRdb on the multiplex PCR reads, gives a single entry per CDR3 protein. Of fewer than 350,000 distinct CDR3 sequences listed, roughly 15% are singletons. What was sequenced was peripheral blood. The origin of the receptors is an adult man with Graves' ophthalmopathy. The conserved cysteine and the conserved F or W are not part of the CDR3 here.

v_gene: TRBV12-3/TRBV12-4; CDR3aa: ASRPGGTGYTGELF
v_gene: TRBV19; CDR3aa: ASSPWTSNTGELF
v_gene: TRBV18; CDR3aa: ASSPQATKSQPQH
v_gene: TRBV30; CDR3aa: AWSGPSYNSPLH
v_gene: TRBV20-1; CDR3aa: SASPGTGGGYGYT
v_gene: TRBV29-1; CDR3aa: SVAAAGLETQY
v_gene: TRBV3-1; CDR3aa: ASSHSDRGETQY
v_gene: TRBV19; CDR3aa: ATNRDRAPNTEAF
v_gene: TRBV30; CDR3aa: AWAPGTRGREQY
v_gene: TRBV25-1; CDR3aa: ASMTGAMNTEAF
v_gene: TRBV12-3/TRBV12-4; CDR3aa: ASSSWTGGIDTQY
v_gene: TRBV6-5; CDR3aa: ASSYLGDTYEQY
v_gene: TRBV18; CDR3aa: ASSPGGNNQPQH
v_gene: TRBV18; CDR3aa: ASSLLTGTEAF
v_gene: TRBV12-3/TRBV12-4; CDR3aa: ASSTIASYEQY
v_gene: TRBV6-5; CDR3aa: ASSLAGGEVEQY
v_gene: TRBV6-1; CDR3aa: ASSRTAKDNSPLH
v_gene: TRBV9; CDR3aa: ASSVRATDEQY
v_gene: TRBV30; CDR3aa: AWSNTPTGALDGYT
v_gene: TRBV19; CDR3aa: ASSIGGTKNTGELF
v_gene: TRBV11-1; CDR3aa: ASSLGDRVITGELF
v_gene: TRBV2; CDR3aa: ASRTSGQGETEAF